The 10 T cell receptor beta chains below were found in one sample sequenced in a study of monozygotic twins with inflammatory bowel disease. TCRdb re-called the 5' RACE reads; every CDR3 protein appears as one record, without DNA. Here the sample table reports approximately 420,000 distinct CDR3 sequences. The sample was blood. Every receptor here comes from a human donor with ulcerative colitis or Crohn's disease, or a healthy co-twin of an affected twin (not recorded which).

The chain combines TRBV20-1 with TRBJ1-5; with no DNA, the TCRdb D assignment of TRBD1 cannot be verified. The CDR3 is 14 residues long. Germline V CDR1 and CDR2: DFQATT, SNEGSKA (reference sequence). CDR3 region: CSARGTAGDGAQHF.

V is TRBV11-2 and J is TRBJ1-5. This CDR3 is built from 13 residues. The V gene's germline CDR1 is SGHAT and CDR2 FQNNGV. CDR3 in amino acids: CASSLKRGQPQHF.

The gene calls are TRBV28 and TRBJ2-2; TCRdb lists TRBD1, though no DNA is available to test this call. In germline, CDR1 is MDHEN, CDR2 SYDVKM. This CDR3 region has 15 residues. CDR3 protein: CASSFPGPHTGELFF.

This chain's CDR3 is CASSQDRTPGNTIYF. The chain couples TRBV4-3 to TRBJ1-3. Germline CDR1 and CDR2: LGHNA and YSLEER. This CDR3 is 15 amino acids long.

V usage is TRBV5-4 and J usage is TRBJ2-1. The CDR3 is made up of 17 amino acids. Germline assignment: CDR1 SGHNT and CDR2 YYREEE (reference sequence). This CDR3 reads CASSLVITASSYNEQFF.

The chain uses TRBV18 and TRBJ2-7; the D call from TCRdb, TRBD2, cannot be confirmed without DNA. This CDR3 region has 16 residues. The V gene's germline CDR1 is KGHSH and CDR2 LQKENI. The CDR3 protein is CASSPRFSGMSYEQYF.

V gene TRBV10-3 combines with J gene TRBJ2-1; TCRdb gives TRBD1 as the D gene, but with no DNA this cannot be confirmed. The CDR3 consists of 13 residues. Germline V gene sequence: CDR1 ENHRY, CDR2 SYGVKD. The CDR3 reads CAISTGTNNEQFF.

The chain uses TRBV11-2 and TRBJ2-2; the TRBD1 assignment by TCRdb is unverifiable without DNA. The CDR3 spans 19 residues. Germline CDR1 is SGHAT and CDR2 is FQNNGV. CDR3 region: CASSLRPNRDPRDTGELFF.

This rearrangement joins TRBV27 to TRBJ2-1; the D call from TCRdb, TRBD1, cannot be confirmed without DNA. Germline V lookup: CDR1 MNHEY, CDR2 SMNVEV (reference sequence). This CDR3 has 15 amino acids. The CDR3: CASSFHIPPYNEQFF.

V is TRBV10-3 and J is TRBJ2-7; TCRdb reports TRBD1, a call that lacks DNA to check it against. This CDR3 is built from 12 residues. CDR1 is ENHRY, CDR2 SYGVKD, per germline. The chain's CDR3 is CAIQGARDEQYF.